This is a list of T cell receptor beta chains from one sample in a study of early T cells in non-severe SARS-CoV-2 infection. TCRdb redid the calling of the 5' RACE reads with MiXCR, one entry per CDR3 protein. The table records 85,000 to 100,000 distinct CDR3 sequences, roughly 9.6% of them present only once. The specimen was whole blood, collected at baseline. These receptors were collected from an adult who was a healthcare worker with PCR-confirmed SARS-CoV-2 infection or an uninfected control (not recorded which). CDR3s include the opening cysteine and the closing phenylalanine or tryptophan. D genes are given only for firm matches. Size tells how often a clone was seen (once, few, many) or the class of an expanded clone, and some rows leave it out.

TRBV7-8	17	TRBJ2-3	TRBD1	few	TGTGCCAGCAGCTTAAGGGACAGGGGGGCTAGCACAGATACGCAGTATTTT	CASSLRDRGASTDTQYF
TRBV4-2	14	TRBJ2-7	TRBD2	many	TGTGCCAGCAGCCATGGACTAGCGGGAGCCGAGCAGTACTTC	CASSHGLAGAEQYF
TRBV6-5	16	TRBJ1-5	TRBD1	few	TGTGCCAGCAGTCCTGGACAGGGACCTTCGTGGGAGCCCCAGCATTTT	CASSPGQGPSWEPQHF
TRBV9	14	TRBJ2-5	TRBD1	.	TGTGCCAGCAGCAGGTGGACAGGGGAAGAGACCCAGTACTTC	CASSRWTGEETQYF
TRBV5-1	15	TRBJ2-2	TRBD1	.	TGCGCCAGCAGCTGGACAGGGCGGAACACCGGGGAGCTGTTTTTT	CASSWTGRNTGELFF
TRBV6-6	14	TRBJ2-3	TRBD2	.	TGTGCCACCAATGGAGCGGGGGGCACAGATACGCAGTATTTT	CATNGAGGTDTQYF
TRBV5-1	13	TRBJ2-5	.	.	TGCGCCAGCAGAGACCAGGGGGGAGAGACCCAGTACTTC	CASRDQGGETQYF
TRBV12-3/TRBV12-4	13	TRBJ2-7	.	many	TGTGCCAGCAGTTTACAGTTGTTCCACGAGCAGTACTTC	CASSLQLFHEQYF
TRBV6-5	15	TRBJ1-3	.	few	TGTGCCAGCAGAATAGACAAGTTCTCTGGAAACACCATATATTTT	CASRIDKFSGNTIYF
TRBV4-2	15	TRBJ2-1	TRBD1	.	TGTGCCAGCAGCCAAGAAAGCCACAGGGGAAATGAGCAGTTCTTC	CASSQESHRGNEQFF
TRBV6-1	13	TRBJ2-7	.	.	TGTGCCACACAGCCACCCACGAGTTACGAGCAGTACTTC	CATQPPTSYEQYF
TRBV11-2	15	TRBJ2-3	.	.	TGTGCCAGCACCCTTCGGGCAAAAATACCGGATACGCAGTATTTT	CASTLRAKIPDTQYF
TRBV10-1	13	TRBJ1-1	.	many	TGCGCCAGCAGTGAGATGGGCGGAACTGAAGCTTTCTTT	CASSEMGGTEAFF
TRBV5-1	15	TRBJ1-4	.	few	TGCGCCAGCAGCTTGTCCGGGACAAGAGAGGAAAAACTGTTTTTT	CASSLSGTREEKLFF